This entry concerns a single T cell receptor beta chain. The entry originates in a study of technical replicates of blood from a few donors. The germline V gene has CDR1 SNHLY and CDR2 FYNNEI. The CDR3 totals 13 residues. The J segment lost 5 bases and the V segment lost 6 bases, leaving 2 bases of the junction unmatched. Data came from immunoSEQ multiplex PCR; TCRdb stores just in-frame clones and leaves some out. Of tens of thousands of clones listed, 85% to 95% were seen once; the top ten hold about 4.5%. Sequencing was performed on PBMCs. This chain links TRBV2 with TRBJ1-1; the match to TRBD1 covers 11 bases. The clonotype comes from a human donor in good health. Some clones in this sample may be carry-over from other donors' samples. CDR3 bases: TGTGCCAGCAGGGACAGGGGGCAAACTGAAGCTTTCTTT. Amino acid sequence: CASRDRGQTEAFF. The full variable domain, completed using reference TRBV2 and TRBJ1-1, is EPEVTQTPSHQVTQMGQEVILRCVPISNHLYFYWYRQILGQKVEFLVSFYNNEISEKSEIFDDQFSVERPDGSNFTLKIRSTKLEDSAMYFCASRDRGQTEAFFGQGTRLTVV.